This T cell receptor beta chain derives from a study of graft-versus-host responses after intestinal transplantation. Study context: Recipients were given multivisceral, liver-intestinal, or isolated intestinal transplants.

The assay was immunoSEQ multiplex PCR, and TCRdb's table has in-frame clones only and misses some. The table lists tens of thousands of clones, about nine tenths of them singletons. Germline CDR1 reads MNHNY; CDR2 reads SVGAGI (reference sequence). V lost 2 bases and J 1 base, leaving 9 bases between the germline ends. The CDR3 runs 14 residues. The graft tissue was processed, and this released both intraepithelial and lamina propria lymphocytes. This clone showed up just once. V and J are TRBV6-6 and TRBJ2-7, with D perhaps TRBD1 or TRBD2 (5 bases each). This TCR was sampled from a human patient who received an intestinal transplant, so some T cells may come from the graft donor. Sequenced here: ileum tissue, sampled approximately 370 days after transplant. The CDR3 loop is CASSYRDGSYEQYF. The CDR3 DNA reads TGTGCCAGCAGTTACCGGGACGGATCCTACGAGCAGTACTTC.